This TCR beta chain was sequenced during a study of blood T cell repertoires in COVID-19. At the level of the study: Spain, Italy and the United States supplied samples that represented acute and convalescent COVID-19.

As originally analysed: Reference gene primer amplification in the assay estimated nucleated cell counts. The protocol was immunoSEQ multiplex PCR, while the TCRdb copy is restricted to in-frame clones and leaves out a portion. The DNA gave D and trimming, while V, J and clone size come from that table. The sample has some 210,000 clones; around nine tenths are singletons. From germline, CDR1 is SSHAT and CDR2 FNYEAQ (reference sequence). CDR3 length equals 14 residues. The V end was cut by 5 bases, the J end by 2 bases, with 12 bases between. Input material: peripheral blood. The V gene is TRBV7-7, the J gene TRBJ2-5; TRBD1 is a possible D gene (6 bases). The sequence was collected from a woman aged 40 to 49 who had recovered from COVID-19. CDR3 residues: CASSPYQGQETQYF. The DNA for the CDR3 is TGTGCCAGCAGCCCATATCAGGGGCAAGAGACCCAGTACTTC.